This T cell receptor (beta chain) stems from a study of T cells after yellow fever vaccination. Points from the study as a whole: Overlap between CD4 and CD8 compartments was detected for a small share of clonotypes.

On this clonotype: Its antigen is not known.

Generation of TCR cDNA used 5'RACE template switching (which added a universal primer site and UMIs). TCRdb re-called the 5' RACE reads with MiXCR, one entry per CDR3 protein. The sample includes a few hundred thousand distinct CDR3 sequences, 6.8% of them seen just once. Sequenced here: PBMCs, sampled about 41 days after the first yellow fever vaccination. This TCR was recovered from a man aged 18 to 30 who received the YFV17D yellow fever vaccine.

This CDR3 reads CASSYVLPLAGAPRDTQYF. Here the CDR3 DNA reads TGTGCCAGCAGTTACGTATTGCCACTAGCGGGGGCCCCGAGAGATACGCAGTATTTT. The chain carries TRBV6-5 and TRBJ2-3, with 11 bases that match TRBD2. V lost 2 bases, J lost 5 bases, and 15 bases stayed unmatched. The CDR3 loop spans 19 amino acids. Germline values: CDR1 MNHEY, CDR2 SVGAGI.